The 5 T cell receptor beta chains below all came from one sample that was sequenced in a study of cytomegalovirus exposure and HLA in healthy donors. Use of 60 Vbeta and 13 Jbeta primers characterized the PCR. Only in-frame clones appear in the TCRdb table, and some are missing; sequencing was by immunoSEQ multiplex PCR. The sample carries over 150,000 clones, roughly four fifths recorded once. Source material: PBMCs. These receptors were collected from a man aged 45 to 65 in good health and CMV-seropositive.

CDR3 region: CASSHWDNNSPLHF. CDR3 nucleotide sequence: TGCGCCAGCAGCCACTGGGACAATAATTCACCCCTCCACTTT. The chain carries TRBV4-3 and TRBJ1-6; D is perhaps TRBD1 (6 bases). From germline, CDR1 is LGHNA and CDR2 YSLEER. V was clipped by 3 bases and J by 5 bases, with 8 bases between them. CDR3 size: 14 residues.

The DNA of the CDR3 is TGTGCCAGCAGTGAAGCGACCGGGACTAGAATGTTCTTC. Translating it yields CASSEATGTRMFF. The chain recombines TRBV6-4 with TRBJ2-1; 8 bases align to TRBD2. CDR1 and CDR2 from the germline V gene are MRHNA and SNTAGT. V was clipped by 3 bases and J by 15 bases; unmatched bases: 10. The CDR3 length is 13 residues.

The V call is TRBV4-1, the J call TRBJ2-7, with TRBD1 matching 7 bases. The CDR3 consists of 13 residues. Per the germline V gene, CDR1 is MGHRA and CDR2 is YSYEKL. V shed 5 bases and J 6 bases; nucleotides not matched to a gene: 7. CDR3 sequence: CASSGDRKGEQYF. DNA for the CDR3: TGCGCCAGCAGCGGGGACAGAAAAGGCGAGCAGTACTTC.

CDR3 residues: CASSISTGIDEQYF. CDR3 nucleotides: TGTGCCAGCAGCATCTCGACAGGGATCGACGAGCAGTACTTC. This chain links TRBV11-2 with TRBJ2-7; TRBD1 matches at 7 bases. The trim removed 5 bases at V and 5 bases at J, leaving 9 bases unmatched. The germline V gene encodes CDR1 SGHAT and CDR2 FQNNGV. This CDR3 contains 14 residues.

The genes are TRBV9 and TRBJ2-5, with 8 bases lining up with TRBD1. The J call may be faulty, since TRBJ2-7 better matches the DNA end. Germline assignment: CDR1 SGDLS and CDR2 YYNGEE. The CDR3 totals 13 residues. CDR3 sequence: CASGQGSSYEQYF. The DNA for the CDR3 is TGTGCCAGCGGACAGGGCAGCTCCTACGAGCAGTACTTC.